The present T cell receptor (beta chain) was sequenced within a study of patients and donors after allogeneic stem cell transplantation. This CDR3 contains 15 residues. The V and J ends lost 6 bases and 0 bases respectively, with 12 bases between them. One entry per CDR3 protein, called by TCRdb with MiXCR from the RT-PCR reads. This sample has approximately 410,000 distinct CDR3 sequences; around 16% occur once, and the top ten carry around 7.2%. Material: blood, either unsorted or a sorted T cell fraction (not recorded which). The source is a human donor who was either an allogeneic HSCT recipient or a stem cell or donor lymphocyte infusion donor (not recorded which). It is not recorded whose cells these are; they may come from a transplant donor. The V and J genes are TRBV12-3 or TRBV12-4 and TRBJ1-5; D not resolved. The CDR3 loop reads CASSPSTISNQPQHF. As DNA, the CDR3 is TGTGCCAGCAGCCCCTCGACTATTAGCAATCAGCCCCAGCATTTT.